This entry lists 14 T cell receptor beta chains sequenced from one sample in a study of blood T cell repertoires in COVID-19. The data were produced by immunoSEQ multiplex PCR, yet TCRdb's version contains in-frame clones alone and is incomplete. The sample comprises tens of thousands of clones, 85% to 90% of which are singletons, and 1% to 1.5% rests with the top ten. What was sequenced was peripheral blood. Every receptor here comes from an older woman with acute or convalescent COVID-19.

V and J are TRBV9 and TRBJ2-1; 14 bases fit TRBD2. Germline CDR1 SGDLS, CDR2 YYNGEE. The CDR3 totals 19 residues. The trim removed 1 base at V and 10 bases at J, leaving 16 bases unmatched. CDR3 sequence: CASSVTPGLGTSGRGEQFF. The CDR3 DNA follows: TGTGCCAGCAGCGTAACCCCCGGTTTAGGGACTAGCGGGAGAGGCGAGCAGTTCTTC.

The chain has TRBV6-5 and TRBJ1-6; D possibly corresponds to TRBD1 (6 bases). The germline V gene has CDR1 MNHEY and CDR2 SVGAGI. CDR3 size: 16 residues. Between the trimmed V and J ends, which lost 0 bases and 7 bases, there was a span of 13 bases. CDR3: CASSYSGQGLNSPLHF. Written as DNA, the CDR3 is TGTGCCAGCAGTTACTCGGGGCAGGGGTTGAATTCACCCCTCCACTTT.

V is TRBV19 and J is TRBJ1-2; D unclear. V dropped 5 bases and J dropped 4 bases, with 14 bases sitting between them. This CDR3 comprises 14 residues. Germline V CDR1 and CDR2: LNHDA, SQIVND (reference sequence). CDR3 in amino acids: CASSSGSVVYGYTF. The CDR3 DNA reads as TGTGCCAGTAGTTCGGGAAGTGTCGTCTATGGCTACACCTTC.

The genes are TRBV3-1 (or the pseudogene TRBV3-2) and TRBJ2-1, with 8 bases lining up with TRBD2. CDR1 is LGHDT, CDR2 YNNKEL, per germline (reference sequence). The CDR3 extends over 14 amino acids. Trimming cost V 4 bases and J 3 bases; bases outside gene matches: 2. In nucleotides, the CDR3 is TGTGCCAGCAGCCCCGGGACTAGCTACAATGAGCAGTTCTTC. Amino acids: CASSPGTSYNEQFF.

CDR3 bases: TGCGCCAGCAGCTTGGGGCATTCTAATTCACCCCTCCACTTT. Its translation: CASSLGHSNSPLHF. V and J are TRBV5-1 and TRBJ1-6; D ambiguous. Trimming cost V 0 bases and J 6 bases, with 7 bases left between them. The CDR3 consists of 14 residues. CDR1 and CDR2 (germline): SGHRS, YFSETQ.

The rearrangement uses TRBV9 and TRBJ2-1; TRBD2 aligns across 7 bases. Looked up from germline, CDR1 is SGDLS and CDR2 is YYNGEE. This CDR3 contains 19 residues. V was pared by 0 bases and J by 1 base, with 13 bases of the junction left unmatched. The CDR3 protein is CASSVGRGEGRSSYNEQFF. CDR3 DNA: TGTGCCAGCAGCGTAGGACGGGGGGAGGGCCGGTCGTCCTACAATGAGCAGTTCTTC.

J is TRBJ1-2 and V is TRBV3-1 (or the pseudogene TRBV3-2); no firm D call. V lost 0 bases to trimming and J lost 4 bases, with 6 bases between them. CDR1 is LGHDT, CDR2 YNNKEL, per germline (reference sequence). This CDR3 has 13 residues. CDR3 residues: CASSQDGVYGYTF. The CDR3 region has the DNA TGTGCCAGCAGCCAAGACGGTGTCTATGGCTACACCTTC.

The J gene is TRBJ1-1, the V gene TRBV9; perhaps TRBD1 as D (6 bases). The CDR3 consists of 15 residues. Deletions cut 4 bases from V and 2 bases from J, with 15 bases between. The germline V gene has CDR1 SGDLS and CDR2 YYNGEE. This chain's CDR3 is CASSPQLQGNTEAFF. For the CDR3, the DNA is TGTGCCAGCAGCCCACAGCTACAGGGTAACACTGAAGCTTTCTTT.

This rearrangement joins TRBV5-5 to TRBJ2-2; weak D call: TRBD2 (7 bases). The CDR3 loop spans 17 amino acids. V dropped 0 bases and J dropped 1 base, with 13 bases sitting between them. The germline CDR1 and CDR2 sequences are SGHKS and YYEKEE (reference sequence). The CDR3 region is CASSLEGRGQNTGELFF. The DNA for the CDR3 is TGTGCCAGCAGCTTGGAGGGGCGGGGGCAGAACACCGGGGAGCTGTTTTTT.

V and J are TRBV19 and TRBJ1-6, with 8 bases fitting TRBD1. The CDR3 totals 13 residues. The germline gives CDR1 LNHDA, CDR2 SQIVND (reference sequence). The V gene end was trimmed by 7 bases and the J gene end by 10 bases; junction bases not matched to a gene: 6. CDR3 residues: CASTQGGGSPLHF. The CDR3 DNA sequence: TGTGCCAGTACACAGGGGGGAGGATCACCCCTCCACTTT.

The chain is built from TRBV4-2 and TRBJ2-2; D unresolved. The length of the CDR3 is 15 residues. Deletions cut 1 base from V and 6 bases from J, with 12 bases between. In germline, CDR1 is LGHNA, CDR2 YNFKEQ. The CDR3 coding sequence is TGTGCCAGCAGCCAAGGGGTTGAGGCCCCCGGGGAGCTGTTTTTT. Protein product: CASSQGVEAPGELFF.

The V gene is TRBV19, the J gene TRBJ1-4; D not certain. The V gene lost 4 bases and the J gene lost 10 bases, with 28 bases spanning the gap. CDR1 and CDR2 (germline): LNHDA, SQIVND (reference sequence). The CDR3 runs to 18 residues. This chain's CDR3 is CASSTPNLGRTPSGKLFF. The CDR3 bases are TGTGCCAGTAGTACACCTAACCTTGGCAGGACTCCCTCCGGAAAACTGTTTTTT. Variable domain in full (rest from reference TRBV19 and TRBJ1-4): DGGITQSPKYLFRKEGQNVTLSCEQNLNHDAMYWYRQDPGQGLRLIYYSQIVNDFQKGDIAEGYSVSREKKESFPLTVTSAQKNPTAFYLCASSTPNLGRTPSGKLFFGSGTQLSVL.

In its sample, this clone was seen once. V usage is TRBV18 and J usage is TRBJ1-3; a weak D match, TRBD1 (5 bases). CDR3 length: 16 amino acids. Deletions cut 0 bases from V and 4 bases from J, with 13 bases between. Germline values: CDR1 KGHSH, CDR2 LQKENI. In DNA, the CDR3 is TGTGCCAGCTCACCACCGGGAAGGGGAACGGGAAACACCATATATTTT. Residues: CASSPPGRGTGNTIYF.

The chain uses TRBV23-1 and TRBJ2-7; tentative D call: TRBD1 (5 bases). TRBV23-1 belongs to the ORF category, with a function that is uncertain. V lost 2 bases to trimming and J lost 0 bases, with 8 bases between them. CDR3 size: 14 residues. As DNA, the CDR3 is TGCGCCAGCAGTCAAGCCGACAGCTCCTACGAGCAGTACGTC. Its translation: CASSQADSSYEQYV.